This entry describes one T cell receptor gamma chain. Its antigen is as yet unknown. V lost 4 bases to trimming and J lost 3 bases; unmatched junction nucleotides: 6. The CDR3 extends over 13 amino acids. The V gene's germline CDR1 is VENAVY and CDR2 YDSYNSRV. This specimen belongs to a study of Vδ1+ human thymocytes. Findings and limits, study-wide: Highly polyclonal TRG and TRD repertoires with Gaussian CDR3 length distributions appeared in thymus. Approximately 20% of thymic delta-chain sequences were Vdelta2, with few Vdelta3, unlike blood Vdelta1+ controls.

Sequences come from RNA converted to cDNA by reverse transcription. The CDR3 regions were amplified by multiplex PCR from V-gene primers to a constant-region primer. TCRdb re-called clones from the multiplex PCR reads via CATT. The data contain 35,000 or so gamma-chain clones, 20% to 25% of them seen just once; the ten biggest clones take up about 2%. Thymocytes were sorted as CD3+ TCRVdelta1+ TCRVdelta2- after alphabeta T cell depletion. Vdelta1+ thymocyte sorts reached between 98% and 99.6% purity. The sample consisted of Vdelta1+ gamma-delta thymocytes from the thymus. Subset here: FACS-sorted CD3+ TCRalphabeta- TCRVdelta1+ TCRVdelta2- thymocytes. This sequence originates from a girl in the first two years of life who had congenital heart surgery. This sequence joins TRGV8 and TRGJ1 or TRGJ2. CDR3 DNA: TGTGCCACCTGGGACGTTTGTTATTATAAGAAACTCTTT. Translated: CATWDVCYYKKLF.